The 24 T cell receptor beta chains below all came from one sample that was sequenced in a study of T cell changes during pregnancy in multiple sclerosis. Repertoires were generated with immunoSEQ multiplex PCR, while TCRdb's copy carries only in-frame clones and drops some. The sample yields approximately 22,000 clones, around 89% seen once. The starting material was CD4+ T cells from peripheral blood mononuclear cells, obtained in the first trimester of pregnancy. All receptors derive from a female donor in good health, enrolled as a control in a pregnancy study.

The genes are TRBV11-2 and TRBJ2-7; D is undetermined. This CDR3 has 14 residues. With 3 bases removed from V and 1 base from J, the gap between germline ends came to 10 bases. CDR1 and CDR2 (germline): SGHAT, FQNNGV. The CDR3 here is CASSFSHQSYEQYF. The CDR3 coding sequence is TGTGCCAGCAGCTTTAGTCACCAATCCTACGAGCAGTACTTC.

The rearrangement joins TRBV6-4 to TRBJ2-3; TRBD2 aligns across 8 bases. Trimming removed 0 bases from V and 0 bases from J; junction bases left unmatched: 2. Germline CDR1 MRHNA, CDR2 SNTAGT. The CDR3 has 16 residues. CDR3 protein: CASSDSAGGSTDTQYF. The CDR3 region has the DNA TGTGCCAGCAGTGACTCTGCGGGGGGAAGCACAGATACGCAGTATTTT.

V and J are TRBV2 and TRBJ1-1; TRBD1 might be the D (5 bases). The CDR3 spans 13 residues. V lost 2 bases and J lost 6, with 10 bases in between. Germline-derived CDR1 and CDR2 are SNHLY and FYNNEI. The CDR3 nucleotides are TGTGCCAGCAGTGAAAGGGGAAGCGCTGAAGCTTTCTTT. This translates into CASSERGSAEAFF.

The chain combines TRBV19 with TRBJ1-6; D ambiguous. Between the trimmed V and J ends, which lost 5 bases and 5 bases, there was a span of 10 bases. The CDR3 is 14 residues long. Germline CDR1 LNHDA, CDR2 SQIVND (reference sequence). The CDR3 is CASSQEPHNSPLHF. The DNA of the CDR3 is TGTGCCAGTAGTCAGGAACCCCATAATTCACCCCTCCACTTT.

This chain uses TRBV4-1 with TRBJ1-2; 8 positions agree with TRBD1. The germline CDR1 and CDR2 sequences are MGHRA and YSYEKL. V dropped 3 bases and J dropped 6; count of bases not matched to a gene: 18. The CDR3 loop spans 18 amino acids. The CDR3 DNA reads TGCGCCAGCAGCCAGCCCGGACAGGGAAAGGGATTTAAGCATGGCTACACCTTC. Residues: CASSQPGQGKGFKHGYTF.

The chain combines TRBV5-1 with TRBJ2-4, with 7 bases matching TRBD2. The V gene's germline CDR1 is SGHRS and CDR2 YFSETQ. This CDR3 is 15 amino acids long. The J segment lost 8 bases and the V segment lost 0 bases, leaving 8 bases of the junction unmatched. The DNA for the CDR3 is TGCGCCAGCAGCTTGGGCGGGGCCCGGGGGGACATTCAGTACTTC. It translates to CASSLGGARGDIQYF.

Only a few counts were recorded for this clone. The chain carries TRBV19 and TRBJ2-2, with TRBD1 matching 7 bases. Unmatched junction bases numbered 14, after V lost 10 bases and J lost 6 bases. Germline CDR1 LNHDA, CDR2 SQIVND (reference sequence). This CDR3 has 15 amino acids. CDR3: CATSRDSLMPGELFF. DNA for the CDR3: TGTGCCACCAGCCGGGACAGCTTGATGCCCGGGGAGCTGTTTTTT.

The V gene is TRBV7-2, the J gene TRBJ2-7, with 9 bases lining up with TRBD1. The CDR3 has 14 amino acids. Germline V gene sequence: CDR1 SGHTA, CDR2 FQGNSA. With 5 bases clipped from V and 7 bases from J, the junction kept 9 bases outside the gene matches. The CDR3 DNA reads TGTGCCAGCAGCACCGGGACAGGGCTTCGAGAGCAGTACTTC. Residues: CASSTGTGLREQYF. Based on the CDR3 plus reference TRBV7-2 and TRBJ2-7, the full variable domain is GAGVSQSPSNKVTEKGKDVELRCDPISGHTALYWYRQSLGQGLEFLIYFQGNSAPDKSGLPSDRFSAERTGGSVSTLTIQRTQQEDSAVYLCASSTGTGLREQYFGPGTRLTVT.

The rearrangement joins TRBV28 to TRBJ1-5; TRBD1 matches at 9 bases. The CDR3 totals 16 residues. Germline V CDR1 and CDR2: MDHEN, SYDVKM. J lost 4 bases, V lost 6 bases, and 10 bases had no gene match. The CDR3 coding sequence is TGTGCCAGCAGCCCCGGGACAGGGACCGGTAATCAGCCCCAGCATTTT. This codes for CASSPGTGTGNQPQHF.

The gene calls are TRBV6-5 and TRBJ1-3, with D perhaps matching TRBD1 (6 bases). CDR1 and CDR2 from the germline V gene are MNHEY and SVGAGI. The V end was cut by 4 bases, the J end by 3 bases, with 10 bases between. This CDR3 has 14 residues. CDR3 coding DNA: TGTGCCAGCAGTTCCAGGGGAAATGGAAACACCATATATTTT. Protein sequence: CASSSRGNGNTIYF.

Here the CDR3 reads CASSLPGLAGANEQFF. The DNA of the CDR3 is TGTGCCAGCAGCTTACCCGGACTAGCGGGGGCCAATGAGCAGTTCTTC. V is TRBV7-3 and J is TRBJ2-1; 13 nucleotides line up with TRBD2. This CDR3 is 16 amino acids long. Germline-derived CDR1 and CDR2 are SGHTA and FQGTGA. The V gene end was trimmed by 2 bases and the J gene end by 6 bases; junction bases not matched to a gene: 4.

V usage is TRBV7-9 and J usage is TRBJ1-1, with unresolved D. The V end was cut by 1 base, the J end by 5 bases, with 14 bases between. The CDR3 loop spans 15 amino acids. CDR1 is SEHNR and CDR2 is FQNEAQ in the germline V gene (reference sequence). The CDR3 nucleotides read TGTGCCAGCAGCTTAGGAGTAACGGGTACGACTGAAGCTTTCTTT. Amino acid sequence: CASSLGVTGTTEAFF.

This clone showed up just once. This chain links TRBV21-1 with TRBJ2-7; TRBD2, the D gene given by the table, was not confirmed from the DNA. TRBV21-1 is an annotated pseudogene. The CDR3 has 15 residues. The CDR3 is CATTSGRARPYEQYF. DNA of the CDR3: TGTGCTACAACTAGCGGGAGGGCGCGACCCTACGAGCAGTACTTC.

The DNA for the CDR3 is TGTGCCAGCAAACTAGGGACAGGGGGCGCAGAGACCCAGTACTTC. As protein: CASKLGTGGAETQYF. The chain links TRBV5-8 to TRBJ2-5; 12 positions agree with TRBD1. CDR1 is SGHTS, CDR2 YDEGEE, per germline. This CDR3 has 15 residues. The junction had 7 bases not matched to a gene; V was cut back by 6 bases and J by 4 bases. Filled out from reference TRBV5-8 and TRBJ2-5, the complete variable domain reads EAGVTQSPTHLIKTRGQQATLRCSPISGHTSVYWYQQALGLGLQFLLWYDEGEERNRGNFPPRFSGRQFPNYSSELNVNALELEDSALYLCASKLGTGGAETQYFGPGTRLLVL.

V and J are TRBV6-1 and TRBJ1-1, with a tentative D call TRBD1 (6 bases). The CDR3 extends over 14 amino acids. Germline V lookup: CDR1 MNHNS, CDR2 SASEGT. The V end lost 5 bases, the J end lost 2 bases, and 12 bases lay between the germline ends. DNA of the CDR3: TGTGCCAGCAGTTTACAGGGTTCAAACACTGAAGCTTTCTTT. Encoded protein: CASSLQGSNTEAFF.

This clone was seen just once. The chain couples TRBV10-3 to TRBJ2-1; maybe TRBD2 (6 bases). V shed 0 bases and J shed 7 bases, with 19 bases lying between them. There are 17 residues in the CDR3. Germline V gene sequence: CDR1 ENHRY, CDR2 SYGVKD. The CDR3 here is CAISESTERVIRNEQFF. DNA of the CDR3: TGTGCCATCAGTGAGTCGACAGAGCGGGTGATAAGGAATGAGCAGTTCTTC.

This rearrangement joins TRBV19 to TRBJ2-1; D perhaps matches TRBD2 (6 bases). The CDR3 spans 13 residues. Germline V gives CDR1 LNHDA, CDR2 SQIVND (reference sequence). V was shortened by 10 bases and J by 5 bases, with 15 bases between the two germline ends. CDR3 loop: CAIRREIDNEQFF. DNA for the CDR3: TGTGCCATCCGGAGGGAGATTGACAATGAGCAGTTCTTC.

This rearrangement joins TRBV6-5 to TRBJ1-1, with D perhaps matching TRBD1 (6 bases). This CDR3 has 15 residues. Germline V lookup: CDR1 MNHEY, CDR2 SVGAGI. Trimming removed 2 bases at V and 0 bases at J, with 10 bases between. CDR3 residues: CASSYGQTMNTEAFF. The CDR3 DNA reads as TGTGCCAGCAGTTACGGACAGACAATGAACACTGAAGCTTTCTTT.

V usage is TRBV27 and J usage is TRBJ1-5; TRBD1 is a possible D gene (6 bases). Trimming pared 1 base from V and 4 bases from J, leaving 14 bases between. The CDR3 is 16 amino acids. CDR1 is MNHEY and CDR2 is SMNVEV in the germline V gene (reference sequence). CDR3 in DNA: TGTGCCAGCAGTTTATTGGCAGGGGTAAAAAATCAGCCCCAGCATTTT. Its protein is CASSLLAGVKNQPQHF.

This rearrangement joins TRBV19 to TRBJ2-1, with 12 bases fitting TRBD2. CDR1 and CDR2 (germline): LNHDA, SQIVND (reference sequence). The CDR3 has 17 residues. V gave up 0 bases and J gave up 4 bases; unmatched junction bases: 4. The chain's CDR3 is CASSIDGLAGWYNEQFF. In nucleotides, the CDR3 is TGTGCCAGTAGTATAGATGGACTAGCGGGATGGTACAATGAGCAGTTCTTC.

J is TRBJ2-2 and V is TRBV7-2, with 7 bases lining up with TRBD2. This CDR3 region has 17 residues. Germline V CDR1 and CDR2: SGHTA, FQGNSA. V shed 3 bases, J shed 5 bases, and the junction held 12 bases outside the gene matches. CDR3 sequence: CASSLGPRGLRTGELFF. DNA of the CDR3: TGTGCCAGCAGCTTGGGTCCCCGGGGACTACGTACCGGGGAGCTGTTTTTT.

The V gene is TRBV6-1, the J gene TRBJ1-5, with TRBD1 matching 8 bases. Trimming removed 6 bases from V and 6 bases from J; junction bases left unmatched: 10. The CDR3 has 15 residues. Looked up from germline, CDR1 is MNHNS and CDR2 is SASEGT. The CDR3 region has the DNA TGTGCCAGCAGGGTGACAGGGGTCTATAGTCAGCCCCAGCATTTT. Translating it yields CASRVTGVYSQPQHF.

This clone was detected a few times. The genes are TRBV19 and TRBJ2-1; TRBD1 might be the D (5 bases). The V end was cut by 6 bases, the J end by 7 bases, with 16 bases between. Looked up from germline, CDR1 is LNHDA and CDR2 is SQIVND (reference sequence). There are 14 residues in the CDR3. The CDR3 region is CASSPPWGENEQFF. Here the CDR3 DNA reads TGTGCCAGTAGCCCCCCGTGGGGCGAGAATGAGCAGTTCTTC.

The chain joins TRBV19 to TRBJ2-1; 10 positions agree with TRBD1. J gave up 2 bases and V 3 bases, and 4 bases lay outside the gene matches. Germline values: CDR1 LNHDA, CDR2 SQIVND (reference sequence). There are 16 residues in the CDR3. This CDR3 is CASSMGGTGAYNEQFF. The CDR3 DNA reads TGTGCCAGTAGTATGGGAGGGACAGGGGCCTACAATGAGCAGTTCTTC.